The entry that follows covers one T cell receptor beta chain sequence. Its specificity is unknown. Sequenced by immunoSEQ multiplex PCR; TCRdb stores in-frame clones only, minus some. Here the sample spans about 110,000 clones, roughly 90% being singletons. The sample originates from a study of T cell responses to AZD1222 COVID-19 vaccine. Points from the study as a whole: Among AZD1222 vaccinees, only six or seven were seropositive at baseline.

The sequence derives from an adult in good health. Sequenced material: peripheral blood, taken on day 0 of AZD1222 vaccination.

The CDR3 spells CASSLFGTGERNTEAFF. The CDR3 DNA sequence: TGTGCCAGCAGTTTATTTGGGACAGGGGAACGGAACACTGAAGCTTTCTTT. The chain recombines TRBV28 with TRBJ1-1, with 10 bases fitting TRBD1. The germline V gene has CDR1 MDHEN and CDR2 SYDVKM. Losses at the gene ends were 1 base for V and 1 base for J; bases not matched to a gene: 6. The CDR3 covers 17 residues.